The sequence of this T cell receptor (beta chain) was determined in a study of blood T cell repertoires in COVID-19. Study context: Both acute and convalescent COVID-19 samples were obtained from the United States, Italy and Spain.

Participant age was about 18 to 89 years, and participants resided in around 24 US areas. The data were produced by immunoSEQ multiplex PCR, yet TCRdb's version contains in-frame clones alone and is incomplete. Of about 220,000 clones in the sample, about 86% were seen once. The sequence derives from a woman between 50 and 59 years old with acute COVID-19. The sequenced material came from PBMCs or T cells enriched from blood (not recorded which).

The chain's CDR3 is CASSYTRQPAKYSNQPQHF. In nucleotides, the CDR3 is TGTGCCAGCAGCTACACGAGACAGCCAGCCAAATATAGCAATCAGCCCCAGCATTTT. This chain uses TRBV28 with TRBJ1-5; a possible D gene is TRBD1 (5 bases). Trimming left V 6 bases short and J 0 bases short, with 24 bases between. The germline gives CDR1 MDHEN, CDR2 SYDVKM. The CDR3 runs to 19 residues.